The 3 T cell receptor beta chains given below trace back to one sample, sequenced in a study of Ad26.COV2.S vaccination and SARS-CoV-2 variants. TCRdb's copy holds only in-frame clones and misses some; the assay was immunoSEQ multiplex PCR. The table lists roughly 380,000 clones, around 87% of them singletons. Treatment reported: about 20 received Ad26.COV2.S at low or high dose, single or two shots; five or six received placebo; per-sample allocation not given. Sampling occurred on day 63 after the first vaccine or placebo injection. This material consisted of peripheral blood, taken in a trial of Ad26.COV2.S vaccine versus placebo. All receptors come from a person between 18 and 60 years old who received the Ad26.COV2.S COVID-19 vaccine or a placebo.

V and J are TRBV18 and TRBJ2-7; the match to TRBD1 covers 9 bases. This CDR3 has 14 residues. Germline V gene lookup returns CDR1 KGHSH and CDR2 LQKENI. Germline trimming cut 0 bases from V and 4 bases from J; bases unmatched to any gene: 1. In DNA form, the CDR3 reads TGTGCCAGCTCACCACCGGGACAGGGATACGAGCAGTACTTC. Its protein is CASSPPGQGYEQYF.

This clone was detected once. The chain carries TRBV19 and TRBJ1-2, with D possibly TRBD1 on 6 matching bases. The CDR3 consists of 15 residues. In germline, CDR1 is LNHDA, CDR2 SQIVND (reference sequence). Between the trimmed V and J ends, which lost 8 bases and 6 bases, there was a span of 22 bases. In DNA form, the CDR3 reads TGTGCCAGTCCTCAAATACAGGGAGGGGTGGATGGCTACACCTTC. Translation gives CASPQIQGGVDGYTF. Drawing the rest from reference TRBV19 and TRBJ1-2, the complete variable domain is DGGITQSPKYLFRKEGQNVTLSCEQNLNHDAMYWYRQDPGQGLRLIYYSQIVNDFQKGDIAEGYSVSREKKESFPLTVTSAQKNPTAFYLCASPQIQGGVDGYTFGSGTRLTVV.

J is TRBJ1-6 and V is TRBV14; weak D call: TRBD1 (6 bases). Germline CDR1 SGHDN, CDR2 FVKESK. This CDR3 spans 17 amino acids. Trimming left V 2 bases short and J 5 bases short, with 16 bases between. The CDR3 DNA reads TGTGCCAGCAGCCAATGGGGAAGGGGGAGCGATAATTCACCCCTCCACTTT. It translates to CASSQWGRGSDNSPLHF.